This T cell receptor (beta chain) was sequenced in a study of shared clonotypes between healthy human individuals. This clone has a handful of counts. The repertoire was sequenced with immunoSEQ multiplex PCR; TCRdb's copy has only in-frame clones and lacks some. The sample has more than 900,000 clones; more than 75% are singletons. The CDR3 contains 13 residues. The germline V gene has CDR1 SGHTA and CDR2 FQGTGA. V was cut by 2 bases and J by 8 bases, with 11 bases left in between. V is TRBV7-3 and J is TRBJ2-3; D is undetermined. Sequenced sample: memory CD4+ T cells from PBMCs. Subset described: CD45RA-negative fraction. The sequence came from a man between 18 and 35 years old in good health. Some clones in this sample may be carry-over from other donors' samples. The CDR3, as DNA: TGTGCCAGCAGCTTATTGGGTAGTGGTACGCAGTATTTT. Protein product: CASSLLGSGTQYF.